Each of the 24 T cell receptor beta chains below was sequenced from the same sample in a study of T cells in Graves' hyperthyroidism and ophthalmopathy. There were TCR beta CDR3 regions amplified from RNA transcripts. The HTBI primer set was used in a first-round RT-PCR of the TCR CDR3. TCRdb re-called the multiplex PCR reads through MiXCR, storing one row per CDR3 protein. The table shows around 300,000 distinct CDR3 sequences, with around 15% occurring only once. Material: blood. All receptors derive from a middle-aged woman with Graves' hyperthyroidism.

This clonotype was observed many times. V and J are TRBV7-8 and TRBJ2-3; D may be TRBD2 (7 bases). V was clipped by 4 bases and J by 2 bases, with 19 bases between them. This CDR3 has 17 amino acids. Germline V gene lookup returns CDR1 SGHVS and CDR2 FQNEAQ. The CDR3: CASSSPGGGWATDTQYF. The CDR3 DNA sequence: TGTGCCAGCAGCTCCCCGGGGGGCGGTTGGGCCACAGATACGCAGTATTTT.

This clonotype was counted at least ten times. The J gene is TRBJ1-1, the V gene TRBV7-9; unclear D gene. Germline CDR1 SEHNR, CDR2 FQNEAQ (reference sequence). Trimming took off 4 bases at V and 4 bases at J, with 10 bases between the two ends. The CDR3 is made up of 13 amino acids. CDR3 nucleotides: TGTGCCAGCAGCTACCAGGACGGCACTGAAGCTTTCTTT. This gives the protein CASSYQDGTEAFF.

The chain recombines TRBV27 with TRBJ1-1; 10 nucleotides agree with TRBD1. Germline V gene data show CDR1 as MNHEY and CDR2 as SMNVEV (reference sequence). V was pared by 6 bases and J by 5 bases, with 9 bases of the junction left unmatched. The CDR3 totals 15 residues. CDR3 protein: CASRQAGTGDTEAFF. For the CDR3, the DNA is TGTGCCAGCAGACAGGCCGGGACAGGGGATACTGAAGCTTTCTTT.

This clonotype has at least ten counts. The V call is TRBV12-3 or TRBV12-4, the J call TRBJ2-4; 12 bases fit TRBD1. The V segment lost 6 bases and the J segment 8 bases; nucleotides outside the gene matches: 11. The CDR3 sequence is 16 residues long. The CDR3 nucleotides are TGTGCCAGCAGCATCGGGACAGGGGGCGTTTGGGACATTCAGTACTTC. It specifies CASSIGTGGVWDIQYF.

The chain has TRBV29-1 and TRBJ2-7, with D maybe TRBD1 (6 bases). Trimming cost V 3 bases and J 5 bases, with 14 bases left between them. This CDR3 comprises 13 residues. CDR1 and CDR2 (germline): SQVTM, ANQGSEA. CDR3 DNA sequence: TGCAGCGTTGATCCGGGACATAGTGACGAGCAGTACTTC. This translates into CSVDPGHSDEQYF.

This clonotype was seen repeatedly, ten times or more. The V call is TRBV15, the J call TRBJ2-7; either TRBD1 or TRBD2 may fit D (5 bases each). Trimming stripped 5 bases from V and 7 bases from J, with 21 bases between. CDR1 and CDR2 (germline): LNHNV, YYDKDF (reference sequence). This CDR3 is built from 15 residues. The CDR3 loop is CATSPSGTLRREQYF. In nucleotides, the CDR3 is TGTGCCACCAGCCCTTCCGGGACCCTTAGGAGAGAGCAGTACTTC.

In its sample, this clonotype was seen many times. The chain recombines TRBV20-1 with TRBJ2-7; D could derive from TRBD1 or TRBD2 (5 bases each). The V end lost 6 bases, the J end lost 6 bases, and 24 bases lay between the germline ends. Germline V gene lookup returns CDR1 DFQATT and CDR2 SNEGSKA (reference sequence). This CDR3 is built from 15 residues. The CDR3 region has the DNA TGCAGTGCATCGGGGCCGGCAGGGCCCCACTCCGAGCAGTACTTC. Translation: CSASGPAGPHSEQYF.

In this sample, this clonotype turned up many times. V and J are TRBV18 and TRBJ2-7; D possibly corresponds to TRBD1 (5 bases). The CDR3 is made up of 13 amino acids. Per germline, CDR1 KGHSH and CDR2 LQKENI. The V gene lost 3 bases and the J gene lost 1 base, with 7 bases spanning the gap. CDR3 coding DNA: TGTGCCAGCTCACCCGACAGTTCCTACGAGCAGTACTTC. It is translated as CASSPDSSYEQYF. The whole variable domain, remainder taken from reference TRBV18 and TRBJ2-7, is NAGVMQNPRHLVRRRGQEARLRCSPMKGHSHVYWYRQLPEEGLKFMVYLQKENIIDESGMPKERFSAEFPKEGPSILRIQQVVRGDSAAYFCASSPDSSYEQYFGPGTRLTVT.

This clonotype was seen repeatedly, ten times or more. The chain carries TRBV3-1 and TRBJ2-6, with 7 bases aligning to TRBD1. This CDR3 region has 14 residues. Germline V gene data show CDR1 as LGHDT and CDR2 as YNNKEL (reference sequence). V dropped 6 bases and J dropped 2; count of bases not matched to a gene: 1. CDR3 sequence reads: CASRGGAGANVLTF. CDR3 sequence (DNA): TGTGCCAGCAGAGGGGGCGCTGGGGCCAACGTCCTGACTTTC.

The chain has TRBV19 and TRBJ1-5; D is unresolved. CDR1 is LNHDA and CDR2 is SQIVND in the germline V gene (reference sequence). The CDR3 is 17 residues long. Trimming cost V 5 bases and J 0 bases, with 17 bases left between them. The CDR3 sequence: CASSGQAKTYSNQPQHF. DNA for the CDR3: TGTGCCAGTAGTGGCCAGGCAAAGACTTATAGCAATCAGCCCCAGCATTTT.

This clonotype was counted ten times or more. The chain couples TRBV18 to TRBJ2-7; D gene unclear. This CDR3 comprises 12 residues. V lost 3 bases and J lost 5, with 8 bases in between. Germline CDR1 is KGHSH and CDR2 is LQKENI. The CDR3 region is CASSPLGDEQYF. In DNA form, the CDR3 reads TGTGCCAGCTCACCGTTAGGTGACGAGCAGTACTTC. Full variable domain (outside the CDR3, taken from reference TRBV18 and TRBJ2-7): NAGVMQNPRHLVRRRGQEARLRCSPMKGHSHVYWYRQLPEEGLKFMVYLQKENIIDESGMPKERFSAEFPKEGPSILRIQQVVRGDSAAYFCASSPLGDEQYFGPGTRLTVT.

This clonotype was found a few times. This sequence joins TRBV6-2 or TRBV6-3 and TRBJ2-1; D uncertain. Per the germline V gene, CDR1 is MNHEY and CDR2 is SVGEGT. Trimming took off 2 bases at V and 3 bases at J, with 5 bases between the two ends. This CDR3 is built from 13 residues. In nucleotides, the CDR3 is TGTGCCAGCAGTTACGGGCACTACAATGAGCAGTTCTTC. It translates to CASSYGHYNEQFF.

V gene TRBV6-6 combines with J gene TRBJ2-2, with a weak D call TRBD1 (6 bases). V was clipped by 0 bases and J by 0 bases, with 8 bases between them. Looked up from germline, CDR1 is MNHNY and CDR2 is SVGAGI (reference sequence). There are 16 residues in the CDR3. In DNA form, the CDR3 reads TGTGCCAGCAGTTACTCTTGGGGGCCGAACACCGGGGAGCTGTTTTTT. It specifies CASSYSWGPNTGELFF.

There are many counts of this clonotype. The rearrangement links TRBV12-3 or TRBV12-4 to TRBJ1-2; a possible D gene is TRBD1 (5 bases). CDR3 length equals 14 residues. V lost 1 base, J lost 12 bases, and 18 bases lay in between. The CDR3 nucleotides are TGTGCCAGCAGTTTAGGAGATAACGTGGGACGAAACACCTTC. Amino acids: CASSLGDNVGRNTF.

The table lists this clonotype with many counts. Here the CDR3 reads CASSPGDYNYEQYF. Here the CDR3 DNA reads TGTGCCAGCTCACCTGGGGACTACAACTACGAGCAGTACTTC. The rearrangement links TRBV18 to TRBJ2-7, with 7 bases lining up with TRBD2. The ends lost 3 bases at V and 3 bases at J; junction bases unmatched: 5. The V gene's germline CDR1 is KGHSH and CDR2 LQKENI. This CDR3 spans 14 amino acids.

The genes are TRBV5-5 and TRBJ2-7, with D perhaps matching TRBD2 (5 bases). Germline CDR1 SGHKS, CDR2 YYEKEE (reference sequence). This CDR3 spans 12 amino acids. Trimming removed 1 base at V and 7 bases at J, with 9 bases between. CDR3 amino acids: CASSLFGREQYF. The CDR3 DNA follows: TGTGCCAGCAGCTTGTTTGGGAGAGAGCAGTACTTC.

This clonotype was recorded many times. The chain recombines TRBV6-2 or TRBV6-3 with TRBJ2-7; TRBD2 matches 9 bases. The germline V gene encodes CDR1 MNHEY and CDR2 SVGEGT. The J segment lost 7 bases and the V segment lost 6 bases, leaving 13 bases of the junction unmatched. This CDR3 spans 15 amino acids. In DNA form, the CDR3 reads TGTGCCAGCAGCCTTAGCGGGAGTGTCCAAGGGGAGCAGTACTTC. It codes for CASSLSGSVQGEQYF.

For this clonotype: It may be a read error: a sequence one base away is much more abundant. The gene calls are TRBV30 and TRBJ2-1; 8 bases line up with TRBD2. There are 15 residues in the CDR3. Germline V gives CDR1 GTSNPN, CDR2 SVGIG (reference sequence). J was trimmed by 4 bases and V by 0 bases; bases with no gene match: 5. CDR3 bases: TGTGCCTGGAGTGTAGTTGCGGGAGGATACAATGAGCAGTTCTTC. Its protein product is CAWSVVAGGYNEQFF.

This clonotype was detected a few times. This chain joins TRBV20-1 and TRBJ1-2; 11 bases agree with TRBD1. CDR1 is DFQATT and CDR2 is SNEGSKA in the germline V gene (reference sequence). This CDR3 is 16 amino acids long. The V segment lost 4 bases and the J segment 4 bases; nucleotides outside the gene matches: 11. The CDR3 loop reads CSATTGGQGGSYGYTF. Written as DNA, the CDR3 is TGCAGTGCTACTACCGGGGGACAGGGGGGAAGCTATGGCTACACCTTC.

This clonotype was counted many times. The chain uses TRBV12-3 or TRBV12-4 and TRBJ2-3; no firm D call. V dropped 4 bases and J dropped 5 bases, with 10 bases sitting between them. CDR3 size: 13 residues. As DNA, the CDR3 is TGTGCCAGCAGTTCTTGGGCCGAAGATACGCAGTATTTT. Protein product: CASSSWAEDTQYF.

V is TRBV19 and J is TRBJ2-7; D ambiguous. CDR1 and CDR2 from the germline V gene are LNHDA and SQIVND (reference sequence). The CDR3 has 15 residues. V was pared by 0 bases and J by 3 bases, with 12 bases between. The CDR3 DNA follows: TGTGCCAGTAGTATAGATTCCCAGGTCAGCTACGAGCAGTACTTC. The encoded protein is CASSIDSQVSYEQYF.

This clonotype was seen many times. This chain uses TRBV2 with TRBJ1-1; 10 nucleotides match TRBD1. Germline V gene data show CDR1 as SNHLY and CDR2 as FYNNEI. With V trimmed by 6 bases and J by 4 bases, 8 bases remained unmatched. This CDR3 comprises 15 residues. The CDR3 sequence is CASRGTGEWSTEAFF. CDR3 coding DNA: TGTGCCAGCAGGGGGACAGGGGAATGGAGCACTGAAGCTTTCTTT.

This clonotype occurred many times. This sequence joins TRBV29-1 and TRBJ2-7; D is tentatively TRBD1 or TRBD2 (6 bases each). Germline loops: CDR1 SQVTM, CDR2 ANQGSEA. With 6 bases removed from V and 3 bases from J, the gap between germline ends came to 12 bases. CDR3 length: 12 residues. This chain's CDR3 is CSVRDIFYEQYF. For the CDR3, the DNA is TGCAGCGTGCGGGACATCTTCTACGAGCAGTACTTC.

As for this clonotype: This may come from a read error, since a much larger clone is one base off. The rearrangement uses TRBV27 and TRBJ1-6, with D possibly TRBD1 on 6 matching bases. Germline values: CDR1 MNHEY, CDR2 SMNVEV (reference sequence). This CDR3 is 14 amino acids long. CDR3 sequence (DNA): TGTGCCAGCAGGAGGGACACCTATAATTCACCCATCCACTTT. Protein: CASRRDTYNSPIHF.